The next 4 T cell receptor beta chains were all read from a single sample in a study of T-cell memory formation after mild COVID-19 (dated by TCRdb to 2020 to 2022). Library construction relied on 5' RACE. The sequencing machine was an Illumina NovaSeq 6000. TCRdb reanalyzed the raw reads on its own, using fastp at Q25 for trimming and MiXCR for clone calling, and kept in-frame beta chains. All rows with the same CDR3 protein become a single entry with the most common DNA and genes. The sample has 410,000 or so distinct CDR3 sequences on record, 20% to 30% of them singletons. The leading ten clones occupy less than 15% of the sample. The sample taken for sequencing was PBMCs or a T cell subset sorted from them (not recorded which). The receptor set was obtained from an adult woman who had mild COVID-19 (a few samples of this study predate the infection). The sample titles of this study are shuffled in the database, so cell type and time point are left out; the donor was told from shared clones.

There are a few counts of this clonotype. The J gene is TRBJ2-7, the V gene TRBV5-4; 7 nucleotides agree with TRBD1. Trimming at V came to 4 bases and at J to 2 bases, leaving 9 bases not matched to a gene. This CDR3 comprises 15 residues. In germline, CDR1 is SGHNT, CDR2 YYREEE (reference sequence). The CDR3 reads CASSPSRDRTYEQYF. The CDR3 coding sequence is TGTGCCAGCAGCCCGTCTCGGGACAGAACCTACGAGCAGTACTTC. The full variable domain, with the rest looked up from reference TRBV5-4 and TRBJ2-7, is ETGVTQSPTHLIKTRGQQVTLRCSSQSGHNTVSWYQQALGQGPQFIFQYYREEENGRGNFPPRFSGLQFPNYSSELNVNALELDDSALYLCASSPSRDRTYEQYFGPGTRLTVT.

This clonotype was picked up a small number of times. This CDR3 is CASSLSQGVPPEAFF. In DNA form, the CDR3 reads TGTGCCAGCAGCCTTAGCCAGGGGGTCCCCCCTGAAGCTTTCTTT. The J gene is TRBJ1-1, the V gene TRBV4-2; 7 bases are a match to TRBD1. CDR3 length: 15 amino acids. V gave up 4 bases and J gave up 6 bases; unmatched junction bases: 11. Germline V CDR1 and CDR2: LGHNA, YNFKEQ.

The CDR3 reads CASSQSEASGGIEQFF. For the CDR3, the DNA is TGCGCCAGCAGCCAATCTGAGGCTAGCGGGGGTATTGAGCAGTTCTTC. The J gene is TRBJ2-1, the V gene TRBV4-1; 10 bases are shared with TRBD2. CDR3 size: 16 residues. The V segment lost 2 bases and the J segment 9 bases; nucleotides outside the gene matches: 10. Germline V CDR1 and CDR2: MGHRA, YSYEKL.

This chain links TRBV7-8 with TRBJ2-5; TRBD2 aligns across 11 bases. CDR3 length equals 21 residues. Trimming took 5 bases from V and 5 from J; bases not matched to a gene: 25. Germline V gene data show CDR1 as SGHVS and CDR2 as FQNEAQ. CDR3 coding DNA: TGTGCCAGCAGCCTAAGGCATGGACTAGCGGGCCCAGTTAGGGGTCGGGAGACCCAGTACTTC. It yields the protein CASSLRHGLAGPVRGRETQYF.